This TCR beta chain was captured in a study of shared clonotypes between healthy human individuals. About the research overall: Used for every donor were three CD4 naive, three CD4 memory, two CD8 naive and one CD8 memory plate.

V lost 0 bases and J lost 5, with 13 bases in between. CDR3 length: 15 amino acids. The germline V gene encodes CDR1 SGHVS and CDR2 FQNEAQ. On this clone itself: Its antigen is unidentified.

As handled by the study authors: Without quality scores, immunoSEQ junctional reads could not be filtered like full-length reads. Repertoires were generated with immunoSEQ multiplex PCR, while TCRdb's copy carries only in-frame clones and drops some. V, J and clone size are taken as reported in that table, and D and trimming were inferred from the DNA itself. This sample carries approximately 2,000,000 clones, roughly 90% of them seen once, and the ten largest clones take roughly 0.34%. General study findings and limits: An expected dependence of interdonor clonotype sharing on sequencing depth was noted. Clonotypes that were shared across four donors made up roughly 5.2% of naive CD4 clonotypes.

The chain couples TRBV7-8 to TRBJ2-5, with D tentatively TRBD1 (7 bases). This TCR came from a young man in good health. Some clones in this sample may be carry-over from other donors' samples. Sequencing was done on a sample of naive CD4+ T cells from PBMCs. Subset indicated: CD45RA+ positively selected. The CDR3 loop is CASSLAEGAGETQYF. The CDR3 DNA reads TGTGCCAGCAGCTTAGCGGAGGGGGCCGGGGAGACCCAGTACTTC.